This T cell receptor beta chain was identified during a study of T cell repertoires and HLA-DP antigens. At the level of the study: Alloantigens: one with one groove difference and one with around 9 differences versus self.

The primer mix covered 54 TRBV segments and 13 TRBJ segments. Clones were read by immunoSEQ multiplex PCR, and TCRdb kept only the in-frame ones, dropping some. The sample comprises about 73,000 clones, around four fifths of which are singletons, and approximately 1.4% rests with the top ten. In germline, CDR1 is MNHEY, CDR2 SVGAGI. There are 16 residues in the CDR3. V trimming: 4 bases; J trimming: 2 bases; junction bases outside the gene matches: 7. This clone was recorded only once. Its specificity is unknown. The source is a man aged 60 to 75 in good health and CMV-seronegative. Sequences were obtained from CD4+ T cells from PBMCs. The chain uses TRBV6-5 and TRBJ2-1; 8 bases are shared with TRBD1. The CDR3: CASSSAGTGAYNEQFF. CDR3 bases: TGTGCCAGCAGTTCCGCCGGGACAGGTGCCTACAATGAGCAGTTCTTC.